This TCR beta chain was sequenced in a study of cytomegalovirus exposure and HLA in healthy donors. This CDR3 contains 15 residues. Germline assignment: CDR1 SGHAT and CDR2 FQNNGV. The ends lost 5 bases at V and 7 bases at J; junction bases unmatched: 10. Use of 60 Vbeta and 13 Jbeta primers characterized the PCR. Generated by immunoSEQ multiplex PCR, the TCRdb table keeps only in-frame clones and is missing some. The data show roughly 100,000 clones, 75% to 80% seen once. V and J are TRBV11-2 and TRBJ1-2; 10 bases match TRBD1. This clonotype originated in a female donor in good health and CMV-seronegative. The sequenced sample was PBMCs. The CDR3 region is CASSTRQGALPGYTF. CDR3 bases: TGTGCCAGCAGCACTAGACAGGGGGCGCTTCCTGGCTACACCTTC.